This T cell receptor beta chain emerged from a study of blood T cell repertoires in COVID-19. Assay used: immunoSEQ multiplex PCR; TCRdb lists only in-frame clones, some missing. The sample consists of more than 200,000 clones, roughly 84% of them appearing once. Trimming stripped 0 bases from V and 4 bases from J, with 17 bases between. The CDR3 has 17 amino acids. Germline V gene sequence: CDR1 MDHEN, CDR2 SYDVKM. This TCR came from a woman aged 40-49 years who had recovered from COVID-19. The material sequenced was peripheral blood. The genes are TRBV28 and TRBJ2-3, with D perhaps TRBD2 (6 bases). CDR3 protein: CASSLWDMRSGPDTQYF. The CDR3, as DNA: TGTGCCAGCAGTTTATGGGACATGCGAAGCGGGCCAGATACGCAGTATTTT.